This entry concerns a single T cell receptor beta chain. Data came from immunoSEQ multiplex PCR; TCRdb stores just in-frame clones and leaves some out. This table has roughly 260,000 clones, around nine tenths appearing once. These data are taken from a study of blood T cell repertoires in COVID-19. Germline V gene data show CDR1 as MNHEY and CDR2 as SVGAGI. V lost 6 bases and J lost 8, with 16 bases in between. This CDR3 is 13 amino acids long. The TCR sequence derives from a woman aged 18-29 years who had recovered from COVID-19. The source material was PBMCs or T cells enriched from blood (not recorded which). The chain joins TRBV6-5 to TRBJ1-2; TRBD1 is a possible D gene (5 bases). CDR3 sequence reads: CASSPVGGLGYTF. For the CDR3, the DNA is TGTGCCAGCAGCCCGGTCGGGGGATTAGGCTACACCTTC.